A selection of T cell receptor beta chains follows, all from one sample in a study of identical twins. TCRdb recomputed calls from the 5' RACE reads with MiXCR, one row per CDR3 protein. The table has roughly 230,000 distinct CDR3 sequences, about 8% seen once; the top ten hold roughly 3.1%. The sample was also linked to a second study, of yellow fever vaccine responses in identical twins.

The specimen sequenced was CD8+ T cells sorted from blood. These receptors all come from a woman between 18 and 30 years old in good health. CDR3s leave out the opening cysteine and the closing phenylalanine or tryptophan. Clone size is stated in some rows and not others, as once, few, many or a class when expanded.

j_gene | v_gene | len | abundance | CDR3aa
TRBJ1-5 | TRBV20-1 | 12 | . | SALDRDSNQPQH
TRBJ2-5 | TRBV29-1 | 8 | few | SGLTETQY
TRBJ2-3 | TRBV14 | 13 | . | ASSLWGIMADTQY
TRBJ2-3 | TRBV7-3 | 13 | few | ASSLAGGPADTQY
TRBJ2-1 | TRBV7-9 | 12 | few | ASSGRREYNEQF
TRBJ2-7 | TRBV24-1 | 12 | few | ATSQLTVRDEQY
TRBJ2-7 | TRBV12-3/TRBV12-4 | 12 | . | ASSLALTALGQY
TRBJ2-7 | TRBV7-2 | 12 | few | ASSGTGKIYEQY
TRBJ2-5 | TRBV20-1 | 14 | few | SAPLISGGSEETQY
TRBJ2-7 | TRBV10-3 | 11 | . | AIKPGNSYEQY
TRBJ1-2 | TRBV6-2/TRBV6-3 | 13 | . | ASSYSITDFYGYT
TRBJ2-2 | TRBV19 | 13 | . | ASIGGAGAAGELF
TRBJ1-2 | TRBV12-3/TRBV12-4 | 14 | many | ASSFLEEQGNYGYT
TRBJ2-7 | TRBV7-2 | 15 | many | ASSASQLAGGGYEQY
TRBJ2-5 | TRBV7-2 | 13 | few | ASSPFQGGRETQY
TRBJ1-4 | TRBV4-3 | 13 | . | ASSQEYQLSEKLF
TRBJ2-3 | TRBV9 | 16 | . | ASSPDHPYRGITDTQY
TRBJ2-7 | TRBV21-1 | 13 | . | ASSKRGVPTFEQY
TRBJ2-3 | TRBV28 | 13 | few | ASSLVGPSTDTQY
TRBJ2-7 | TRBV5-1 | 13 | few | ASTEGSGAHYEQY
TRBJ1-1 | TRBV6-2/TRBV6-3 | 12 | . | ASRNGQGVTEAF
TRBJ2-5 | TRBV28 | 13 | many | ASRTIRTSQETQY
TRBJ2-3 | TRBV19 | 12 | . | ASSINRWADTQY
TRBJ2-1 | TRBV4-1 | 20 | few | ASSQGFPLPGQTSLGHNEQF
TRBJ2-7 | TRBV9 | 12 | . | ASSVTGDSYEQY
TRBJ2-1 | TRBV15 | 11 | many | ATSGERHNEQF
TRBJ2-3 | TRBV28 | 13 | few | ASTLGEGQTDTQY
TRBJ2-3 | TRBV27 | 14 | many | ASRESAGARLGTQY
TRBJ2-2 | TRBV5-6 | 11 | . | ATTGVGTGELF
TRBJ2-5 | TRBV20-1 | 11 | many | SAVDRAVETQY
TRBJ2-7 | TRBV7-9 | 13 | few | ASTQPGQGTYEQY
TRBJ2-5 | TRBV7-9 | 14 | . | ASSENPGAPLGTQY